This T cell receptor (beta chain) appears in the sequencing data of a study of cytomegalovirus exposure and HLA in healthy donors. The CDR3 consists of 16 residues. Germline CDR1 reads MNHNY; CDR2 reads SVGAGI (reference sequence). V lost 6 bases to trimming and J lost 0 bases; unmatched junction nucleotides: 5. Worth noting for this clone: Its antigen remains unidentified.

Primers for the PCR totalled 60 Vbeta and 13 Jbeta. Profiled with immunoSEQ multiplex PCR; TCRdb holds only in-frame clones, not every one. This specimen shows fewer than 200,000 clones; the ten leading clones hold 6.5%. Study observations and caveats: Exclusion as indistinguishable affected some V segments, including TRBV6-2 and TRBV6-3. A classifier reportedly called cytomegalovirus status with high sensitivity and specificity.

The sample comprised PBMCs. The rearrangement links TRBV6-6 to TRBJ1-3; TRBD1 matches 10 bases. The TCR originated in a man aged 25 to 40 in good health and CMV-seronegative. In DNA, the CDR3 is TGTGCCAGCAGCGGGACAGGGGCTTCCTCTGGAAACACCATATATTTT. This encodes CASSGTGASSGNTIYF.